This record looks at one TCR beta chain sequence and its context. The data were obtained in a study of blood T cell repertoires in COVID-19. Study background: The study drew acute and convalescent COVID-19 samples from the United States, Italy and Spain. Sample material is recorded as cDNA or gDNA derived from T cells, B-cell-depleted T cells, or PBMCs.

Original processing methods: Cell counts per sample came from amplifying reference gene primers. Produced via immunoSEQ multiplex PCR; TCRdb's table is partial and in-frame only. Clone size and V and J calls were adopted from that table, with D and trimming inferred from the DNA. The sample carries roughly 95,000 clones, 84% recorded once. The CDR3 totals 15 residues. Unmatched junction bases numbered 6, after V lost 3 bases and J lost 4 bases. Germline CDR1 reads MDHEN; CDR2 reads SYDVKM. The chain uses TRBV28 and TRBJ1-5, with 7 bases aligning to TRBD1. The receptor's source is a human donor in a cohort sampled during active COVID-19. Sequenced material: peripheral blood. The CDR3 is CASSLAGQLNQPQHF. The DNA of the CDR3 is TGTGCCAGCAGTTTGGCGGGACAGCTTAATCAGCCCCAGCATTTT.